This is a list of T cell receptor beta chains from one sample in a study of technical replicates of blood from a few donors. Assay used: immunoSEQ multiplex PCR; TCRdb lists only in-frame clones, some missing. The sample comprises about 61,000 clones, less than 98% of which are singletons, and approximately 0.19% rests with the top ten. Sequencing used T cells isolated from PBMCs. The receptors originated from a human donor in good health. Each CDR3 is given with its conserved first and last residue. A D gene is named only where the DNA matches it firmly. Rows may omit the clone size; those that give it use once, few, many or a size class.

J: TRBJ2-2; V: TRBV11-3; length: 15; size: -; D: TRBD2; CDR3: CASSLAGELTGELFF; DNA: TGTGCCAGCAGCCTAGCGGGAGAACTCACCGGGGAGCTGTTTTTT
J: TRBJ1-2; V: TRBV6-5; length: 13; size: -; D: -; CDR3: CASSLNRVYGYTF; DNA: TGTGCCAGCAGTCTCAACAGGGTGTATGGCTACACCTTC
J: TRBJ2-3; V: TRBV7-9; length: 18; size: -; D: -; CDR3: CASSLLSVAGLPTDTQYF; DNA: TGTGCCAGCAGCCTGCTAAGTGTGGCGGGGTTGCCCACAGATACGCAGTATTTT
J: TRBJ1-6; V: TRBV6-1; length: 15; size: -; D: -; CDR3: CASSPAPLLNSPLHF; DNA: TGTGCCAGCAGTCCCGCGCCCCTCTTGAATTCACCCCTCCACTTT
J: TRBJ2-3; V: TRBV11-1; length: 18; size: -; D: TRBD2; CDR3: CASSARTSGRARADTQYF; DNA: TGTGCCAGCAGCGCTCGGACTAGCGGGAGGGCCAGAGCAGATACGCAGTATTTT
J: TRBJ2-1; V: TRBV29-1; length: 12; size: -; D: -; CDR3: CSVIPGVNEQFF; DNA: TGCAGCGTTATTCCGGGGGTCAATGAGCAGTTCTTC
J: TRBJ1-6; V: TRBV5-1; length: 16; size: -; D: -; CDR3: CASSLLIQGFDSPLHF; DNA: TGCGCCAGCAGCCTGCTGATACAGGGTTTTGATTCACCCCTCCACTTT
J: TRBJ1-3; V: TRBV6-5; length: 15; size: -; D: TRBD1; CDR3: CASSRDSSSGNTIYF; DNA: TGTGCCAGCAGCAGGGACAGCAGTTCTGGAAACACCATATATTTT
J: TRBJ1-5; V: TRBV28; length: 18; size: -; D: -; CDR3: CASSFIRLRGRSNQPQHF; DNA: TGTGCCAGCAGTTTCATTCGGCTCAGGGGACGGAGCAATCAGCCCCAGCATTTT
J: TRBJ2-2; V: TRBV7-2; length: 17; size: -; D: TRBD2; CDR3: CASSRRLAGAYTGELFF; DNA: TGTGCCAGCAGCCGACGACTAGCGGGAGCTTACACCGGGGAGCTGTTTTTT
J: TRBJ2-1; V: TRBV19; length: 15; size: -; D: TRBD2; CDR3: CASSLGLAGVDEQFF; DNA: TGTGCCAGTAGCCTTGGACTAGCGGGAGTCGATGAGCAGTTCTTC
J: TRBJ1-2; V: TRBV2; length: 17; size: -; D: -; CDR3: CASSEVLGGAEDYGYTF; DNA: TGTGCCAGCAGTGAAGTTTTGGGGGGGGCAGAGGACTATGGCTACACCTTC
J: TRBJ1-2; V: TRBV4-1; length: 14; size: -; D: -; CDR3: CASSSEVTNYGYTF; DNA: TGCGCCAGCAGCTCGGAGGTCACTAACTATGGCTACACCTTC
J: TRBJ1-2; V: TRBV5-1; length: 14; size: once; D: TRBD1; CDR3: CASQWDRGDDGYTF; DNA: TGCGCCAGCCAGTGGGACAGGGGAGACGATGGCTACACCTTC
J: TRBJ2-7; V: TRBV15; length: 15; size: -; D: -; CDR3: CATSRDWADAYEQYF; DNA: TGTGCCACCAGCAGAGATTGGGCCGACGCCTACGAGCAGTACTTC
J: TRBJ2-3; V: TRBV5-1; length: 14; size: -; D: -; CDR3: CASSDSTSTDTQYF; DNA: TGCGCCAGCAGCGACTCCACTAGCACAGATACGCAGTATTTT
J: TRBJ2-7; V: TRBV11-3; length: 13; size: -; D: -; CDR3: CASSFGDSYEQYF; DNA: TGTGCCAGCAGCTTCGGGGACTCCTACGAGCAGTACTTC
J: TRBJ1-1; V: TRBV5-1; length: 18; size: -; D: TRBD1; CDR3: CASSWTSSTGVVYTEAFF; DNA: TGCGCCAGCAGCTGGACCTCTTCTACAGGGGTAGTATACACTGAAGCTTTCTTT
J: TRBJ1-3; V: TRBV19; length: 14; size: -; D: -; CDR3: CASSHRSSGNTIYF; DNA: TGTGCCAGTAGTCACAGGAGCTCTGGAAACACCATATATTTT
J: TRBJ2-7; V: TRBV5-4; length: 15; size: -; D: -; CDR3: CASRSGGGASYEQYF; DNA: TGTGCCAGCAGGAGCGGAGGCGGGGCTTCCTACGAGCAGTACTTC
J: TRBJ1-5; V: TRBV18; length: 14; size: few; D: TRBD1; CDR3: CATSDTGGDQPQHF; DNA: TGTGCCACCTCAGACACAGGGGGTGATCAGCCCCAGCATTTT
J: TRBJ1-1; V: TRBV10-3; length: 9; size: -; D: -; CDR3: CAATEEAFF; DNA: TGTGCCGCGACAGAAGAAGCTTTCTTT
J: TRBJ1-3; V: TRBV27; length: 15; size: -; D: -; CDR3: CASSFTGHHRDTIYF; DNA: TGTGCCAGCAGTTTTACGGGACACCATAGGGACACCATATATTTT
J: TRBJ2-7; V: TRBV9; length: 13; size: -; D: -; CDR3: CASSAGQHYEQYF; DNA: TGTGCCAGCAGCGCGGGACAACACTACGAGCAGTACTTC
J: TRBJ2-5; V: TRBV4-1; length: 14; size: -; D: TRBD2; CDR3: CASSQGAGEGTQYF; DNA: TGCGCCAGCAGCCAAGGGGCGGGGGAGGGGACCCAGTACTTC
J: TRBJ2-5; V: TRBV2; length: 15; size: -; D: -; CDR3: CASSTGGRGFETQYF; DNA: TGTGCCAGCAGCACCGGCGGGCGAGGGTTTGAGACCCAGTACTTC
J: TRBJ2-1; V: TRBV7-9; length: 15; size: -; D: TRBD2; CDR3: CASSSSGRNYNEQFF; DNA: TGTGCCAGCAGTTCTAGCGGGAGAAACTACAATGAGCAGTTCTTC
J: TRBJ1-1; V: TRBV5-1; length: 14; size: -; D: TRBD1; CDR3: CASSRDRMNTEAFF; DNA: TGCGCCAGCAGCAGGGACAGGATGAACACTGAAGCTTTCTTT
J: TRBJ2-7; V: TRBV19; length: 11; size: -; D: -; CDR3: CATGTFYEQYF; DNA: TGTGCCACCGGGACTTTCTACGAGCAGTACTTC
J: TRBJ2-3; V: TRBV10-3; length: 15; size: -; D: -; CDR3: CAIRLGDPFTDTQYF; DNA: TGTGCCATCCGTCTAGGCGACCCATTCACAGATACGCAGTATTTT
J: TRBJ1-5; V: TRBV5-5; length: 15; size: -; D: TRBD1; CDR3: CASSGDGQGYQPQHF; DNA: TGTGCCAGCAGCGGGGATGGACAGGGTTATCAGCCCCAGCATTTT
J: TRBJ2-7; V: TRBV19; length: 14; size: -; D: -; CDR3: CASRPGPGAYEQYF; DNA: TGTGCCAGTAGACCTGGTCCGGGGGCCTACGAGCAGTACTTC
J: TRBJ2-1; V: TRBV5-5; length: 13; size: once; D: -; CDR3: CASSLVPEDEQFF; DNA: TGTGCCAGCAGCTTGGTTCCAGAGGATGAGCAGTTCTTC
J: TRBJ2-5; V: TRBV6-5; length: 14; size: -; D: TRBD2; CDR3: CASSQGGLVETQYF; DNA: TGTGCCAGCAGTCAAGGGGGACTAGTAGAGACCCAGTACTTC
J: TRBJ2-5; V: TRBV15; length: 12; size: -; D: -; CDR3: CATSRDRETQYF; DNA: TGTGCCACCAGCAGAGATCGAGAGACCCAGTACTTC
J: TRBJ2-1; V: TRBV4-2; length: 14; size: -; D: -; CDR3: CASSQIETDNEQFF; DNA: TGTGCCAGCAGCCAAATTGAGACAGACAATGAGCAGTTCTTC
J: TRBJ1-1; V: TRBV15; length: 15; size: -; D: -; CDR3: CATSRARADLGEAFF; DNA: TGTGCCACCAGCAGAGCGCGGGCGGACCTAGGTGAAGCTTTCTTT
J: TRBJ2-1; V: TRBV5-4; length: 12; size: -; D: -; CDR3: CASSGLSDEQFF; DNA: TGTGCCAGCAGCGGGCTATCGGATGAGCAGTTCTTC
J: TRBJ2-7; V: TRBV2; length: 14; size: once; D: TRBD1; CDR3: CASSPGTGVNEQYF; DNA: TGTGCCAGCAGCCCCGGGACAGGGGTTAACGAGCAGTACTTC
J: TRBJ2-1; V: TRBV5-1; length: 15; size: -; D: TRBD2; CDR3: CASSLGGGAYNEQFF; DNA: TGCGCCAGCAGCTTGGGTGGGGGGGCCTACAATGAGCAGTTCTTC
J: TRBJ2-7; V: TRBV28; length: 13; size: -; D: TRBD1; CDR3: CASSRQGGYEQYF; DNA: TGTGCCAGCAGTCGACAGGGGGGCTACGAGCAGTACTTC
J: TRBJ2-5; V: TRBV4-2; length: 17; size: -; D: -; CDR3: CASSPTGAGATQETQYF; DNA: TGTGCCAGCAGCCCCACGGGGGCGGGGGCGACGCAAGAGACCCAGTACTTC
J: TRBJ2-1; V: TRBV6-1; length: 17; size: -; D: -; CDR3: CVSSEPGRTGTLNEQFF; DNA: TGTGTCAGCAGTGAACCGGGGAGGACAGGTACGCTCAATGAGCAGTTCTTC
J: TRBJ1-4; V: TRBV2; length: 13; size: -; D: -; CDR3: CATLTGSDEKLFF; DNA: TGTGCCACCCTAACAGGGAGTGATGAAAAACTGTTTTTT